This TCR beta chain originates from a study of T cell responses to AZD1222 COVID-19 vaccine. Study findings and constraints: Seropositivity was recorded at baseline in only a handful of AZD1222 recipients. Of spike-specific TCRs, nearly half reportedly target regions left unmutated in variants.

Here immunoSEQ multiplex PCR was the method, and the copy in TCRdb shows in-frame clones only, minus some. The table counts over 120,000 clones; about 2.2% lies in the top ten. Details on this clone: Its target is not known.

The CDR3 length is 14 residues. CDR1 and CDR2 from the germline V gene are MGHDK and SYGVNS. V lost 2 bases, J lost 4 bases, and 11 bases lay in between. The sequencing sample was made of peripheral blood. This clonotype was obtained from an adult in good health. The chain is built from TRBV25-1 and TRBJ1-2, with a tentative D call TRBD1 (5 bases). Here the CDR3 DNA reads TGTGCCAGCAGTGAAAAAGGGGTCCCCTATGGCTACACCTTC. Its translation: CASSEKGVPYGYTF.